This entry lists 24 T cell receptor beta chains sequenced from one sample in a study of blood T cell repertoires in COVID-19. Libraries were prepared by immunoSEQ multiplex PCR; TCRdb keeps only in-frame clonotypes and omits some of them. Of about 350,000 clones listed, about 90% are singletons. Sequencing was carried out using PBMCs or T cells enriched from blood (not recorded which). All receptors derive from a woman in her twenties or thirties who had been exposed to COVID-19.

The J gene is TRBJ2-1, the V gene TRBV15; 8 positions agree with TRBD1. Germline CDR1 reads LNHNV; CDR2 reads YYDKDF (reference sequence). The CDR3 is 16 residues long. Losses at the gene ends were 4 bases for V and 7 bases for J; bases not matched to a gene: 12. CDR3 sequence (DNA): TGTGCCACCAGCAAGAAGGACAGGGTAGAAGGGAATGAGCAGTTCTTC. Residues: CATSKKDRVEGNEQFF.

The V gene is TRBV11-2, the J gene TRBJ1-4, with D uncertain. The CDR3 has 12 residues. V was clipped by 2 bases and J by 11 bases, with 9 bases between them. Looked up from germline, CDR1 is SGHAT and CDR2 is FQNNGV. In DNA form, the CDR3 reads TGTGCCAGCAGCTTACCGGGCGGGAAACTGTTTTTT. This codes for CASSLPGGKLFF.

This chain connects TRBV28 to TRBJ1-1, with D uncertain. The CDR3 extends over 14 amino acids. Germline assignment: CDR1 MDHEN and CDR2 SYDVKM. V dropped 6 bases and J dropped 1 base, with 12 bases sitting between them. In DNA, the CDR3 is TGTGCCAGCAGCTACCTTCGGAGGAACACTGAAGCTTTCTTT. It specifies CASSYLRRNTEAFF.

This chain links TRBV30 with TRBJ2-7; 9 positions match TRBD1. V lost 0 bases to trimming and J lost 5 bases; unmatched junction nucleotides: 11. The CDR3 is made up of 16 amino acids. CDR1 and CDR2 from the germline V gene are GTSNPN and SVGIG (reference sequence). Here the CDR3 reads CAWSVQGGTGIHEQYF. The CDR3 nucleotides read TGTGCCTGGAGTGTACAAGGGGGGACAGGGATCCACGAGCAGTACTTC.

In this sample, this clone turned up a few times. The junction departs from germline at one end; a sequencing error may be responsible. The chain couples TRBV5-1 to TRBJ1-4; no reliable D call. CDR1 and CDR2 (germline): SGHRS, YFSETQ. This CDR3 region has 17 residues. CDR3 sequence (DNA): TGCGCCAGCAGCCACTCCTTGAGGCAGCCTACTAGTGAAAAACTGTTTTTT. Its protein product is CASSHSLRQPTSEKLFF.

V usage is TRBV9 and J usage is TRBJ1-1; tentative D call: TRBD1 (6 bases). The ends were cut back, 4 bases at V and 2 bases at J, with 15 bases in the middle. CDR3 length: 15 residues. The germline gives CDR1 SGDLS, CDR2 YYNGEE. The CDR3 sequence is CASSPMDSLNTEAFF. The CDR3 nucleotides read TGTGCCAGCAGCCCCATGGACAGTTTAAACACTGAAGCTTTCTTT.

This chain links TRBV6-2 or TRBV6-3 with TRBJ2-2, with TRBD2 identical over 8 bases. This CDR3 has 16 residues. Germline V gives CDR1 MNHEY, CDR2 SVGEGT. Trimming at V came to 7 bases and at J to 1 base, leaving 8 bases not matched to a gene. The CDR3 reads CASTPLAVLNTGELFF. DNA of the CDR3: TGTGCCAGCACCCCACTAGCGGTGCTGAACACCGGGGAGCTGTTTTTT.

The chain uses TRBV28 and TRBJ2-6; no clear D. The CDR3 is made up of 14 amino acids. V lost 7 bases and J lost 3, with 10 bases in between. Germline CDR1 is MDHEN and CDR2 is SYDVKM. In nucleotides, the CDR3 is TGTGCCAGCACCCCTCGCGGTGGGGCCAACGTCCTGACTTTC. It yields the protein CASTPRGGANVLTF.

The chain uses TRBV14 and TRBJ1-2, with D maybe TRBD1 (6 bases). V lost 4 bases and J lost 5, with 14 bases in between. The CDR3 has 14 residues. Germline values: CDR1 SGHDN, CDR2 FVKESK. The CDR3 DNA reads as TGTGCCAGCAGCCCCCCCGGGACACATTATGGCTACACCTTC. Its protein is CASSPPGTHYGYTF.

The chain uses TRBV30 and TRBJ2-7; no reliable D call. This CDR3 comprises 12 residues. Germline V lookup: CDR1 GTSNPN, CDR2 SVGIG (reference sequence). Trimming shortened V by 2 bases and J by 1 base, and 6 bases separated the two germline ends. The CDR3 nucleotides are TGTGCCTGGAGTCCTCTTTCCTACGAGCAGTACTTC. This sequence encodes CAWSPLSYEQYF.

Points on this clone: The same CDR3 can be traced to other DNA sequences in this sample. The rearrangement joins TRBV10-1 to TRBJ2-1, with 9 bases lining up with TRBD1. Germline V gene lookup returns CDR1 WNHNN and CDR2 SYGVQD (reference sequence). This CDR3 comprises 15 residues. V was clipped by 5 bases and J by 1 base; unmatched bases: 3. In nucleotides, the CDR3 is TGCGCCAGCAGTAAGACAGGGGGATCCTACAATGAGCAGTTCTTC. This gives the protein CASSKTGGSYNEQFF.

This chain connects TRBV7-6 to TRBJ2-7, with D maybe TRBD1 (5 bases). Germline loops: CDR1 SGHVS, CDR2 FNYEAQ. V lost 8 bases and J lost 0, with 5 bases in between. The CDR3 has 11 residues. This CDR3 is CASGASYEQYF. CDR3 bases: TGTGCCAGCGGGGCCTCCTACGAGCAGTACTTC.

DNA for the CDR3: TGTGCCAGCAGCCAACCTAAAACACCCCTCCACTTT. It specifies CASSQPKTPLHF. The rearrangement uses TRBV3-1 (or the pseudogene TRBV3-2) and TRBJ1-6, with unresolved D. CDR1 and CDR2 from the germline V gene are LGHDT and YNNKEL (reference sequence). The CDR3 covers 12 residues. Trimming pared 2 bases from V and 11 bases from J, leaving 7 bases between.

The rearrangement uses TRBV7-6 and TRBJ2-7, with 13 bases aligning to TRBD2. V was pared by 5 bases and J by 2 bases, with 6 bases of the junction left unmatched. This CDR3 region has 16 residues. Germline CDR1 and CDR2: SGHVS and FNYEAQ. The CDR3 DNA reads as TGTGCCAGCAGCCCTGGACTAGCGGGAGTAGCCTACGAGCAGTACTTC. It encodes CASSPGLAGVAYEQYF.

The V call is TRBV30, the J call TRBJ1-2; 10 bases are shared with TRBD1. The length of the CDR3 is 15 residues. The J segment lost 4 bases and the V segment lost 5 bases, leaving 10 bases of the junction unmatched. Germline values: CDR1 GTSNPN, CDR2 SVGIG (reference sequence). This CDR3 is CAWGGTGDTSYGYTF. CDR3 nucleotides: TGTGCCTGGGGAGGGACAGGGGATACCTCCTATGGCTACACCTTC.

The V call is TRBV3-1 (or the pseudogene TRBV3-2), the J call TRBJ2-1; D unresolved. CDR3 length equals 15 residues. V was trimmed by 1 base and J by 3 bases, leaving 10 bases between them. CDR1 and CDR2 from the germline V gene are LGHDT and YNNKEL (reference sequence). The CDR3 coding sequence is TGTGCCAGCAGCCAAGGGAGTAAGCTCTACAATGAGCAGTTCTTC. It yields the protein CASSQGSKLYNEQFF.

This clone was seen a single time. The chain couples TRBV27 to TRBJ1-6; D possibly corresponds to TRBD1 (5 bases). The CDR3 totals 15 residues. The V gene's germline CDR1 is MNHEY and CDR2 SMNVEV (reference sequence). Trimming removed 6 bases from V and 6 bases from J, with 15 bases in between. The CDR3 nucleotides are TGTGCCAGCAGCTACTTGACAGTGATTAATTCACCCCTCCACTTT. Translating gives CASSYLTVINSPLHF.

Here the CDR3 reads CASSYRTGSEAFF. CDR3 DNA: TGCGCCAGCAGCTATAGGACAGGGAGTGAAGCTTTCTTT. The chain recombines TRBV5-1 with TRBJ1-1, with 8 positions matching TRBD1. This CDR3 spans 13 amino acids. CDR1 SGHRS and CDR2 YFSETQ come from the germline V gene. The V segment lost 3 bases and the J segment 7 bases; nucleotides outside the gene matches: 5.

This chain uses TRBV3-1 (or the pseudogene TRBV3-2) with TRBJ1-2; TRBD1 matches 11 bases. CDR3 length equals 15 residues. Unmatched junction bases numbered 5, after V lost 3 bases and J lost 5 bases. Germline-derived CDR1 and CDR2 are LGHDT and YNNKEL (reference sequence). In nucleotides, the CDR3 is TGTGCCAGCAGCCACGGACAGGGGGCCGGATATGGCTACACCTTC. This translates into CASSHGQGAGYGYTF.

V and J are TRBV7-9 and TRBJ1-4, with no clear D. This CDR3 contains 11 residues. Germline CDR1 SEHNR, CDR2 FQNEAQ (reference sequence). The V end lost 11 bases, the J end lost 8 bases, and 12 bases lay between the germline ends. CDR3 loop: CARLPWEKLFF. In DNA, the CDR3 is TGTGCCCGACTCCCCTGGGAAAAACTGTTTTTT.

This sequence joins TRBV7-2 and TRBJ2-7; 8 positions match TRBD1. The CDR3 totals 16 residues. Germline V CDR1 and CDR2: SGHTA, FQGNSA. Trimming took 2 bases from V and 3 from J; bases not matched to a gene: 9. Here the CDR3 DNA reads TGTGCCAGCAGCTTATCGACAGGGGCGCCCCTCTACGAGCAGTACTTC. This codes for CASSLSTGAPLYEQYF.

J is TRBJ2-7 and V is TRBV30; D unresolved. Between the trimmed V and J ends, which lost 3 bases and 4 bases, there was a span of 7 bases. The CDR3 runs to 11 residues. CDR1 and CDR2 from the germline V gene are GTSNPN and SVGIG (reference sequence). CDR3: CAWSSRYEQYF. The CDR3 DNA sequence: TGTGCCTGGAGCTCCAGGTACGAGCAGTACTTC.

The rearrangement uses TRBV4-1 and TRBJ2-5; D might be TRBD2 (7 bases). V lost 0 bases to trimming and J lost 5 bases, with 16 bases between them. The CDR3 spans 16 residues. Germline CDR1 and CDR2: MGHRA and YSYEKL. The CDR3 sequence: CASSQEMGGLGETQYF. DNA of the CDR3: TGCGCCAGCAGCCAAGAGATGGGGGGGCTAGGGGAGACCCAGTACTTC.

CDR3 residues: CASSFPISGYNSPLHF. The CDR3 nucleotides read TGTGCCAGCAGTTTCCCTATATCGGGGTATAATTCACCCCTCCACTTT. V usage is TRBV28 and J usage is TRBJ1-6; no firm D call. V was cut by 3 bases and J by 4 bases, with 13 bases left in between. The CDR3 is 16 amino acids. CDR1 is MDHEN, CDR2 SYDVKM, per germline.